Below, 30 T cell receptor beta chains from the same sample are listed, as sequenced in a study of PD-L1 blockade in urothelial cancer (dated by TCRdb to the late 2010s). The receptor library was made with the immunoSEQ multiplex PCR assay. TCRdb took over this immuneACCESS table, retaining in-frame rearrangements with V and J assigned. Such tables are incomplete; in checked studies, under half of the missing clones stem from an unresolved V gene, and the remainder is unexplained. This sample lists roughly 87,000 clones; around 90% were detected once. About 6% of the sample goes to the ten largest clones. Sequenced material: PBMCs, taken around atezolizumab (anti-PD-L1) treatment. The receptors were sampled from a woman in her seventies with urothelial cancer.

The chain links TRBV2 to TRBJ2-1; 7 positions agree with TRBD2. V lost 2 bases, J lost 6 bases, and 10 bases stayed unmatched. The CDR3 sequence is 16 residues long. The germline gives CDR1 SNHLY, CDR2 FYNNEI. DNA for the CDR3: TGTGCCAGCAGTGAATTCTCCGGGACTAATCCCAATGAGCAGTTCTTC. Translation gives CASSEFSGTNPNEQFF.

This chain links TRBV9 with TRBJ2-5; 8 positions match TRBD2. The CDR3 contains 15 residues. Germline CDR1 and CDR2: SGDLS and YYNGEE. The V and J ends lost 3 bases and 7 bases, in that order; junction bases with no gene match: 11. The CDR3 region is CASSGPGGSLTTQYF. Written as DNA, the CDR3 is TGTGCCAGCAGCGGGCCGGGGGGGAGTCTAACGACCCAGTACTTC.

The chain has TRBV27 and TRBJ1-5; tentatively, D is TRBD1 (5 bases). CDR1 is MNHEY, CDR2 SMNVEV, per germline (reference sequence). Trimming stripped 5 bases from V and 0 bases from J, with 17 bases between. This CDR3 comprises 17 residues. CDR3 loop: CASSMLGGGYSNQPQHF. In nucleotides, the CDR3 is TGTGCCAGCAGTATGCTTGGGGGGGGGTATAGCAATCAGCCCCAGCATTTT.

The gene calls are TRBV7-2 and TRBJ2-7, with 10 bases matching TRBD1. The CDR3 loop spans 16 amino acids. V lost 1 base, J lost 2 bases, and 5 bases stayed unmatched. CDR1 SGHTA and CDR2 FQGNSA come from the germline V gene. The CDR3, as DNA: TGTGCCAGCAGCTTAGGGGGGACAGGGGCCACCTACGAGCAGTACTTC. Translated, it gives CASSLGGTGATYEQYF.

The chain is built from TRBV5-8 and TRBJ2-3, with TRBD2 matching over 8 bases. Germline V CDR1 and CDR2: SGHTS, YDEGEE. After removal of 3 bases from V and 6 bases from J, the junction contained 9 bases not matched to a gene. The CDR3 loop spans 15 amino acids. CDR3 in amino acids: CASSSGTRSSDTQYF. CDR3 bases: TGTGCCAGCAGCTCGGGGACTAGATCGTCGGATACGCAGTATTTT.

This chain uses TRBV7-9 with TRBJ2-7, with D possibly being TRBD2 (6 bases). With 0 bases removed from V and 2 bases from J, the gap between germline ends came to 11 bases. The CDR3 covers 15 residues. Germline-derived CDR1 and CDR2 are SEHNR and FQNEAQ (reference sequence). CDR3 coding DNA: TGTGCCAGCAGCTTAGCGCTCGGGAGAACCTACGAGCAGTACTTC. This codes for CASSLALGRTYEQYF.

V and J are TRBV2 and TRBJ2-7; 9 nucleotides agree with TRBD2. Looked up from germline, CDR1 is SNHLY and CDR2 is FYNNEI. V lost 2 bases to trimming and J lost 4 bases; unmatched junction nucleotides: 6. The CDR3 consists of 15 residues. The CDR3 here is CASSEILAGIYEQYF. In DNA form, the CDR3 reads TGTGCCAGCAGTGAAATTCTAGCGGGAATATACGAGCAGTACTTC. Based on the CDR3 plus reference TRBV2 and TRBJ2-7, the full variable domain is EPEVTQTPSHQVTQMGQEVILRCVPISNHLYFYWYRQILGQKVEFLVSFYNNEISEKSEIFDDQFSVERPDGSNFTLKIRSTKLEDSAMYFCASSEILAGIYEQYFGPGTRLTVT.

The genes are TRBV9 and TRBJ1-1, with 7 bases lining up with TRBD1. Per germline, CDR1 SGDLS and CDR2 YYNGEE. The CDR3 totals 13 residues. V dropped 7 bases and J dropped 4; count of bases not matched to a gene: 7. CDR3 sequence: CASGEGAGTEAFF. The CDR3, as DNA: TGTGCCAGCGGAGAGGGGGCTGGCACTGAAGCTTTCTTT.

CDR3 region: CASSLASSSGVVADTQYF. As DNA, the CDR3 is TGTGCCAGCAGCTTAGCGTCCTCTAGCGGGGTAGTTGCGGATACGCAGTATTTT. The chain is built from TRBV7-9 and TRBJ2-3; 9 nucleotides align to TRBD2. Unmatched junction bases numbered 13, after V lost 0 bases and J lost 6 bases. The CDR3 has 18 amino acids. CDR1 and CDR2 (germline): SEHNR, FQNEAQ (reference sequence). Together with reference TRBV7-9 and TRBJ2-3, the CDR3 gives the full variable domain: DTGVSQNPRHKITKRGQNVTFRCDPISEHNRLYWYRQTLGQGPEFLTYFQNEAQLEKSRLLSDRFSAERPKGSFSTLEIQRTEQGDSAMYLCASSLASSSGVVADTQYFGPGTRLTVL.

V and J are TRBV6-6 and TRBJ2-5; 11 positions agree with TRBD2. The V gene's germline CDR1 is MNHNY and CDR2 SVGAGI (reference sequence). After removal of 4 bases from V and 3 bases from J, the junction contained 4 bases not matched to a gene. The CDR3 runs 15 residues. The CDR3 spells CASSSMGLAEETQYF. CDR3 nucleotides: TGTGCCAGCAGTTCCATGGGACTAGCGGAAGAGACCCAGTACTTC.

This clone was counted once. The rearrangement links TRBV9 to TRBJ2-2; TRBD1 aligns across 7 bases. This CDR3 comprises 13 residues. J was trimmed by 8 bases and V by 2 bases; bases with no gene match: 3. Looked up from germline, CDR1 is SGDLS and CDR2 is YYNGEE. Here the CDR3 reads CASSVRGPGELFF. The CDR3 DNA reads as TGTGCCAGCAGCGTTAGGGGGCCGGGGGAGCTGTTTTTT.

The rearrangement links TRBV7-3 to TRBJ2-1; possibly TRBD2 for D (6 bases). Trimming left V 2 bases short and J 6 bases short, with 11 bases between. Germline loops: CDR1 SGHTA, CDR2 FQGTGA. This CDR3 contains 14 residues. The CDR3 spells CASSLPGLSNEQFF. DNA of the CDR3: TGTGCCAGCAGCTTACCGGGACTCTCCAATGAGCAGTTCTTC.

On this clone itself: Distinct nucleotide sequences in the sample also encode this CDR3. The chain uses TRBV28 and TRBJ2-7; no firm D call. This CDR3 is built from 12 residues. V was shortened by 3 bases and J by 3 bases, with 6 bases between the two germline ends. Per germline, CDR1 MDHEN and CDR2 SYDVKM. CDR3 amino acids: CASSLSSYEQYF. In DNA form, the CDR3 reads TGTGCCAGCAGTTTGAGTAGCTACGAGCAGTACTTC.

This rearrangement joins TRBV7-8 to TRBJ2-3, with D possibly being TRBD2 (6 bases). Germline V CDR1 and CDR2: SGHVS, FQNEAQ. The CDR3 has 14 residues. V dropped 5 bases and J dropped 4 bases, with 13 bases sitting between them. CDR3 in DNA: TGTGCCAGCAGCCCCTCGGGGGTCGCAGATACGCAGTATTTT. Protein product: CASSPSGVADTQYF.

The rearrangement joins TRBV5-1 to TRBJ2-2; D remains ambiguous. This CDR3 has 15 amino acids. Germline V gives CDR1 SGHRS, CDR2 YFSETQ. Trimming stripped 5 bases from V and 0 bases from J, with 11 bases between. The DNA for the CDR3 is TGCGCCAGCAGATCCAGTGCCGCGAACACCGGGGAGCTGTTTTTT. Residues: CASRSSAANTGELFF.

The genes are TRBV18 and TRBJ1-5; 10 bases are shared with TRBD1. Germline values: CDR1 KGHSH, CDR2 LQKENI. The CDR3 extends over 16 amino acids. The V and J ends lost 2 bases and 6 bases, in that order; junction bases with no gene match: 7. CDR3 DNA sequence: TGTGCCAGCTCACCAACGAGACAGGGGGCGGGTCAGCCCCAGCATTTT. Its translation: CASSPTRQGAGQPQHF.

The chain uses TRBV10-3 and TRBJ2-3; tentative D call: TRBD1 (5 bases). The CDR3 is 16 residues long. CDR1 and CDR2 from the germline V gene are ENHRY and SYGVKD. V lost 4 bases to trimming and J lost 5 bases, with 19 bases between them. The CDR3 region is CAISGADTRWGDTQYF. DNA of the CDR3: TGTGCCATCAGTGGGGCGGACACCCGCTGGGGAGATACGCAGTATTTT.

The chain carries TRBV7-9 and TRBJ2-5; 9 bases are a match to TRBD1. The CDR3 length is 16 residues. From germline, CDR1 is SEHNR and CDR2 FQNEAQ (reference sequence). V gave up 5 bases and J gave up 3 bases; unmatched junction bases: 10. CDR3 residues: CASSHADRGDKETQYF. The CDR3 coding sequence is TGTGCCAGCAGCCATGCTGACAGGGGGGACAAAGAGACCCAGTACTTC.

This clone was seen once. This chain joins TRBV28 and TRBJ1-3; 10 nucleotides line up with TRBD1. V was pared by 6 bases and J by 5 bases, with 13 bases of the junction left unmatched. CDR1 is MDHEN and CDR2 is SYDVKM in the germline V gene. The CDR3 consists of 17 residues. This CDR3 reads CASSSNLRDRGRNTIYF. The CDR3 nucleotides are TGTGCCAGCAGCTCCAACCTCCGGGACAGGGGTCGAAACACCATATATTTT.

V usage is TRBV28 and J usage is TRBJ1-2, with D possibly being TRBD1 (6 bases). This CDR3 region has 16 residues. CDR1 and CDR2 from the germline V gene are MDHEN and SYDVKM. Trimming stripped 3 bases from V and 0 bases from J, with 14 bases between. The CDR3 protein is CASSFGGAGPNYGYTF. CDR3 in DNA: TGTGCCAGCAGTTTTGGGGGGGCAGGCCCTAACTATGGCTACACCTTC.

CDR3 in DNA: TGTGCCAGCAGCGTAGGCTCCTCGCGGGCGGCAGACTACGAGCAGTACTTC. Encoded protein: CASSVGSSRAADYEQYF. The gene calls are TRBV9 and TRBJ2-7, with D perhaps matching TRBD2 (5 bases). Germline CDR1 is SGDLS and CDR2 is YYNGEE. V was shortened by 0 bases and J by 3 bases, with 19 bases between the two germline ends. The CDR3 contains 17 residues.

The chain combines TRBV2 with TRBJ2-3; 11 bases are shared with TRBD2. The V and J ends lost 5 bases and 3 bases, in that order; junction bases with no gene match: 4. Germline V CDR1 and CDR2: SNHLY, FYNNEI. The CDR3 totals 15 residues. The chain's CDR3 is CASSMTSGTTDTQYF. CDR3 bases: TGTGCCAGCAGTATGACTAGCGGGACAACAGATACGCAGTATTTT.

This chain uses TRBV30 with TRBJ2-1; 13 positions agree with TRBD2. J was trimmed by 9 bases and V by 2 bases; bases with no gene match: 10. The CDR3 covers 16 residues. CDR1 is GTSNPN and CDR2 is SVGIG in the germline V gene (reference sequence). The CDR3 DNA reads TGTGCCTGGAGTCGTACTAGCGGGGGGGCTATCGGTGAGCAGTTCTTC. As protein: CAWSRTSGGAIGEQFF.

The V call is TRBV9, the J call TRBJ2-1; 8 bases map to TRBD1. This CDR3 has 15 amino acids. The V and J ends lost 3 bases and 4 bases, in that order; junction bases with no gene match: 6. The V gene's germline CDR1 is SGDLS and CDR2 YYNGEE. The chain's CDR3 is CASSATGESYNEQFF. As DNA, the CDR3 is TGTGCCAGCAGCGCGACAGGGGAGTCATACAATGAGCAGTTCTTC. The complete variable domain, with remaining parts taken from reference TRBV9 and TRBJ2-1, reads DSGVTQTPKHLITATGQRVTLRCSPRSGDLSVYWYQQSLDQGLQFLIQYYNGEERAKGNILERFSAQQFPDLHSELNLSSLELGDSALYFCASSATGESYNEQFFGPGTRLTVL.

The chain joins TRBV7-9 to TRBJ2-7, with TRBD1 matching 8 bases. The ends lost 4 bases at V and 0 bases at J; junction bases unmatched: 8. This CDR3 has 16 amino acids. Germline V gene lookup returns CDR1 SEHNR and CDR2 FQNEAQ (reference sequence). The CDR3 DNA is TGTGCCAGCAGCTCAGGGGCTGGACAGGGCTCCTACGAGCAGTACTTC. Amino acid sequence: CASSSGAGQGSYEQYF.

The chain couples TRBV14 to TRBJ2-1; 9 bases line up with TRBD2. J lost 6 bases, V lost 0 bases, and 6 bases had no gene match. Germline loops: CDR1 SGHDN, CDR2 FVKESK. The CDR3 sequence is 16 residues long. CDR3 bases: TGTGCCAGCAGCCAAGATGGAGCTAGCGGGACCAATGAGCAGTTCTTC. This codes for CASSQDGASGTNEQFF.

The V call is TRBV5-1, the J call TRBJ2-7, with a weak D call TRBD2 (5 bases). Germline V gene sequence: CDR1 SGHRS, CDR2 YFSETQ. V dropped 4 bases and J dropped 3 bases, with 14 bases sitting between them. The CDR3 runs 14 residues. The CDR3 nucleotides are TGCGCCAGCAGCCCAGAGGGTTGGGGCTACGAGCAGTACTTC. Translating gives CASSPEGWGYEQYF.

CDR3 coding DNA: TGTGCCAGCAGCTCTCTAGCGGGGGCGTACAATGAGCAGTTCTTC. Translating it yields CASSSLAGAYNEQFF. The rearrangement uses TRBV5-4 and TRBJ2-1; 10 nucleotides align to TRBD2. The ends lost 3 bases at V and 4 bases at J; junction bases unmatched: 4. Germline values: CDR1 SGHNT, CDR2 YYREEE (reference sequence). This CDR3 contains 15 residues.

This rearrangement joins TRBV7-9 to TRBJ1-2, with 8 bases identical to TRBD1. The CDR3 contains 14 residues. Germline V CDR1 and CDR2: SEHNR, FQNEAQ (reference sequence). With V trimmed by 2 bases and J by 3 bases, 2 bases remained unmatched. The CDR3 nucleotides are TGTGCCAGCAGCTTAATGACAGGGGACTATGGCTACACCTTC. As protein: CASSLMTGDYGYTF.

The CDR3 loop reads CASFTGNTGELFF. CDR3 nucleotides: TGCGCCAGTTTTACAGGGAACACCGGGGAGCTGTTTTTT. The chain recombines TRBV10-1 with TRBJ2-2, with D perhaps matching TRBD1 (5 bases). The germline V and J ends were trimmed by 9 bases and 1 base, with 9 bases remaining between them. The germline V gene encodes CDR1 WNHNN and CDR2 SYGVQD (reference sequence). The CDR3 is 13 residues long.